This T cell receptor beta chain was retrieved from a study of cytomegalovirus exposure and HLA in healthy donors. Study-level findings and limits: Later analysis identified 16,951 TCR beta sequences associated with HLA alleles, using a false discovery rate threshold of 0.05. In vitro assays verified that three CMV-associated chains recognized CMV antigens specifically.

Whereas donors were nominally healthy upon sampling, unrecorded immune exposures were probable. After removal of 2 bases from V and 3 bases from J, the junction contained 4 bases not matched to a gene. CDR3 length equals 15 residues. Germline CDR1 and CDR2: SGDLS and YYNGEE. In the case of this clone: Antigen unknown.

This PCR relied on a set of 60 Vbeta primers and 13 Jbeta primers. Only in-frame clones appear in the TCRdb table, and some are missing; sequencing was by immunoSEQ multiplex PCR. The sample includes some 150,000 clones, 70% to 90% of them seen just once. The genes are TRBV9 and TRBJ1-1, with 10 nucleotides matching TRBD1. The sample comprised PBMCs. The receptor was isolated from a woman in her thirties or forties in good health and CMV-seropositive. As DNA, the CDR3 is TGTGCCAGCAGCGTTTCGACAGGGGGCGACACTGAAGCTTTCTTT. This sequence encodes CASSVSTGGDTEAFF.